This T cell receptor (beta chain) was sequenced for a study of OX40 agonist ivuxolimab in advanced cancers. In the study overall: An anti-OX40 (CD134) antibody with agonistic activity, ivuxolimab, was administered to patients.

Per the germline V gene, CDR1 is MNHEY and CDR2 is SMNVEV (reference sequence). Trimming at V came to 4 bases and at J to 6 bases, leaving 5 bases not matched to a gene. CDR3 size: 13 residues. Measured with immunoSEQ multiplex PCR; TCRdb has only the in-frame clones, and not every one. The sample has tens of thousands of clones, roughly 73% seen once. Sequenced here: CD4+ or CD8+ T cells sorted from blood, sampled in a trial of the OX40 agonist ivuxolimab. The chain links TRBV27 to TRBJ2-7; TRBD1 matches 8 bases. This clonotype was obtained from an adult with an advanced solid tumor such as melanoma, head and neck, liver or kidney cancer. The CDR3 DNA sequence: TGTGCCAGCAGTTCCGAGGACAGGGCCGAGCAGTACTTC. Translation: CASSSEDRAEQYF.